The 6 T cell receptor beta chains in this list originate from one sample, sequenced in a study of T-cell memory formation after mild COVID-19. TCRdb reprocessed the 5' RACE reads via MiXCR and lists one record per CDR3 protein. The sample contains around 180,000 distinct CDR3 sequences, 16% of which appear only once. The sample consisted of PBMCs or a T cell subset sorted from them (not recorded which). The receptors here all came from an adult woman who had mild COVID-19 (a few samples of this study predate the infection). Cell type and time point are not known.

This clonotype showed up just a few times. This chain connects TRBV19 to TRBJ2-5; perhaps D is TRBD1 or TRBD2 (5 bases each). The V end was cut by 4 bases, the J end by 5 bases, with 11 bases between. The CDR3 totals 13 residues. Germline V CDR1 and CDR2: LNHDA, SQIVND (reference sequence). CDR3 bases: TGTGCCAGTAGTAGGGGACGTTTCGAGACCCAGTACTTC. Translating gives CASSRGRFETQYF.

This chain uses TRBV6-4 with TRBJ1-5; TRBD1 might be the D (5 bases). The germline V gene has CDR1 MRHNA and CDR2 SNTAGT. Deletions cut 0 bases from V and 6 bases from J, with 9 bases between. CDR3 length equals 14 residues. The CDR3 nucleotides are TGTGCCAGCAGTGACTCGGCAGGGACTCAGCCCCAGCATTTT. The encoded protein is CASSDSAGTQPQHF.

This clonotype was recorded a few times. This chain connects TRBV29-1 to TRBJ1-6; the D is unclear. The CDR3 runs to 13 residues. V lost 4 bases, J lost 6 bases, and 10 bases lay in between. Per germline, CDR1 SQVTM and CDR2 ANQGSEA. The CDR3 spells CSVAVDFNSPLHF. Here the CDR3 DNA reads TGCAGCGTTGCTGTCGACTTTAATTCACCCCTCCACTTT.

V is TRBV18 and J is TRBJ1-5; TRBD1 aligns across 10 bases. Unmatched junction bases numbered 5, after V lost 3 bases and J lost 3 bases. CDR1 and CDR2 from the germline V gene are KGHSH and LQKENI. The CDR3 runs to 16 residues. CDR3 loop: CASSPGQGSVNQPQHF. The CDR3 DNA is TGTGCCAGCTCACCGGGACAGGGGTCGGTCAATCAGCCCCAGCATTTT.

In this sample, this clonotype turned up a few times. The chain recombines TRBV3-1 with TRBJ1-1; D unclear. Per germline, CDR1 LGHDT and CDR2 YNNKEL (reference sequence). CDR3 length equals 15 residues. V lost 1 base and J lost 1, with 10 bases in between. CDR3 in DNA: TGTGCCAGCAGCCAAGGTCGTCGCCGGAACACTGAAGCTTTCTTT. It is translated as CASSQGRRRNTEAFF.

This clonotype has just a few counts. V and J are TRBV7-8 and TRBJ2-7; 11 bases match TRBD2. Trimming cost V 2 bases and J 5 bases; bases outside gene matches: 8. Germline CDR1 is SGHVS and CDR2 is FQNEAQ. The CDR3 runs 16 residues. This CDR3 reads CASSLSRLAGGHEQYF. CDR3 DNA: TGTGCCAGCAGCTTAAGCAGGCTAGCGGGAGGTCACGAGCAGTACTTC. Complete variable domain (other parts from reference TRBV7-8 and TRBJ2-7): GAGVSQSPRYKVAKRGQDVALRCDPISGHVSLFWYQQALGQGPEFLTYFQNEAQLDKSGLPSDRFFAERPEGSVSTLKIQRTQQEDSAVYLCASSLSRLAGGHEQYFGPGTRLTVT.